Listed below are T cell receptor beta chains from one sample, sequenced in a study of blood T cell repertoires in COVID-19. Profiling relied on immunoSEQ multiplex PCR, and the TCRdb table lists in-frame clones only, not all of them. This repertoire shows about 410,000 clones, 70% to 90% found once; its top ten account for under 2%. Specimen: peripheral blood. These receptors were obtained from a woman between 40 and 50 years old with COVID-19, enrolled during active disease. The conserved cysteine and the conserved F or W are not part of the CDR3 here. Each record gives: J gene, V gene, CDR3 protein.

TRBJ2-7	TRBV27	ASSLLYDGTGFTYEQY
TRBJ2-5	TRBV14	ASSQDRLVEETQY
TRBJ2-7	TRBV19	ASSPLGQTYEQY
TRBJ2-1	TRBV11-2	ASSLGSAGTRNEQF
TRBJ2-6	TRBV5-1	ASSLGHLGANVLT
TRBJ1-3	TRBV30	AWSMQTGNTIY
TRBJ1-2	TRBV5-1	ASSRDRVSSGYT
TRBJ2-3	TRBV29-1	SVEDLPRGGTDTQY
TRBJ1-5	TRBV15	ATSRDRRESNQPQH
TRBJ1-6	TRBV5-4	ASSLPGGNSPLH
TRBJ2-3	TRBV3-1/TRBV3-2	ASSQDAGPDTQY
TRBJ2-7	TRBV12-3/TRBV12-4	ASSLRGYYEQY
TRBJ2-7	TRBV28	ASRGSTGGFNEQY
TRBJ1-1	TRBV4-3	ASSQKRGTEAF
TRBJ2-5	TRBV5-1	ASSSQGGETQY
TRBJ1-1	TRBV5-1	ASSFPRGGMNTEAF
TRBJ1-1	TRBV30	AWTVANVGTEAF
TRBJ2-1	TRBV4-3	ASSQLAGGPGEQF
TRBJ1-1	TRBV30	AWIIQGPGVRHTEAF
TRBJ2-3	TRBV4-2	ASSQDNLYTDTQY
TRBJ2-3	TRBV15	ATSLWETDTQY